This passage covers 10 T cell receptor beta chains from one sample sequenced in a study of CD8+ T cells in alopecia areata. Extraction of RNA preceded its reverse transcription into cDNA, which served as the sequencing template. Clones were sequenced by immunoSEQ multiplex PCR, and TCRdb holds only the in-frame ones, with some missing. The sample includes 110,000 to 150,000 clones, roughly 62% of them seen just once. This sample comprised CD4+ T cells sorted from blood, obtained at week 0. The receptors come from a human donor with alopecia areata.

A few counts support this clone. The rearrangement joins TRBV4-3 to TRBJ2-1; 11 bases map to TRBD1. The CDR3 loop spans 16 amino acids. CDR1 is LGHNA and CDR2 is YSLEER in the germline V gene. V dropped 0 bases and J dropped 7; count of bases not matched to a gene: 5. The CDR3 spells CASSQDVGQGANEQFF. CDR3 DNA: TGCGCCAGCAGCCAAGATGTCGGACAGGGGGCAAATGAGCAGTTCTTC.

For this clone: The sample carries other DNA sequences with the same CDR3. The rearrangement links TRBV29-1 to TRBJ2-3; no clear D. Germline V gene lookup returns CDR1 SQVTM and CDR2 ANQGSEA. CDR3 length: 11 residues. V lost 1 base, J lost 3 bases, and 2 bases lay in between. This CDR3 reads CSVEGTDTQYF. DNA for the CDR3: TGCAGCGTTGAAGGGACAGATACGCAGTATTTT.

The gene calls are TRBV4-1 and TRBJ2-7, with TRBD2 matching 14 bases. Trimming removed 1 base from V and 2 bases from J; junction bases left unmatched: 4. The CDR3 covers 17 residues. Germline assignment: CDR1 MGHRA and CDR2 YSYEKL. CDR3: CASSQAGTSGGAYEQYF. DNA of the CDR3: TGCGCCAGCAGCCAAGCCGGGACTAGCGGGGGTGCCTACGAGCAGTACTTC.

This clone turned up a few times. J is TRBJ1-6 and V is TRBV27; 7 nucleotides match TRBD1. Germline V CDR1 and CDR2: MNHEY, SMNVEV (reference sequence). This CDR3 has 15 amino acids. The J segment lost 6 bases and the V segment lost 8 bases, leaving 10 bases of the junction unmatched. Written as DNA, the CDR3 is TGTGCCAGCTCCAAGGGGGACAGCCTTAATTCACCCCTCCACTTT. The encoded protein is CASSKGDSLNSPLHF.

The gene calls are TRBV29-1 and TRBJ2-1; unclear D gene. This CDR3 region has 12 residues. The germline gives CDR1 SQVTM, CDR2 ANQGSEA. The V end lost 0 bases, the J end lost 4 bases, and 4 bases lay between the germline ends. The CDR3 nucleotides are TGCAGCGTTGAAGAAGATTACAATGAGCAGTTCTTC. Protein: CSVEEDYNEQFF.

The chain is built from TRBV5-6 and TRBJ2-5, with 10 positions matching TRBD1. Germline V gene lookup returns CDR1 SGHDT and CDR2 YYEEEE. CDR3 length: 15 residues. Trimming at V came to 7 bases and at J to 5 bases, leaving 11 bases not matched to a gene. The CDR3 sequence: CASGTDRGRGETQYF. The CDR3 DNA reads TGTGCCAGCGGAACTGACAGGGGGCGCGGTGAGACCCAGTACTTC.

The chain is built from TRBV7-2 and TRBJ1-1; no clear D. The CDR3 has 12 amino acids. The V gene's germline CDR1 is SGHTA and CDR2 FQGNSA. The germline V and J ends were trimmed by 6 bases and 4 bases, with 9 bases remaining between them. The CDR3, as DNA: TGTGCCAGCAGAGGCGGCGCCACTGAAGCTTTCTTT. Its translation: CASRGGATEAFF. The full variable domain, in which reference TRBV7-2 and TRBJ1-1 provide the parts outside the CDR3, is GAGVSQSPSNKVTEKGKDVELRCDPISGHTALYWYRQSLGQGLEFLIYFQGNSAPDKSGLPSDRFSAERTGGSVSTLTIQRTQQEDSAVYLCASRGGATEAFFGQGTRLTVV.

J is TRBJ2-7 and V is TRBV5-1; D gene uncertain. This CDR3 is 10 amino acids long. V was shortened by 2 bases and J by 5 bases, with 2 bases between the two germline ends. The germline CDR1 and CDR2 sequences are SGHRS and YFSETQ. The CDR3 here is CASSFHEQYF. The CDR3, as DNA: TGCGCCAGCAGCTTCCACGAGCAGTACTTC.

This clone has a handful of counts. The CDR3 loop reads CASSSLDRYNEQFF. The CDR3 coding sequence is TGTGCCAGTAGTTCACTAGACAGGTACAATGAGCAGTTCTTC. The J gene is TRBJ2-1, the V gene TRBV19; TRBD1 is a possible D gene (6 bases). The CDR3 covers 14 residues. Germline loops: CDR1 LNHDA, CDR2 SQIVND (reference sequence). The V gene lost 5 bases and the J gene lost 4 bases, with 12 bases spanning the gap.

The chain employs TRBV29-1 and TRBJ1-2; D uncertain. CDR3 length equals 12 residues. Germline CDR1 reads SQVTM; CDR2 reads ANQGSEA. With 6 bases removed from V and 8 bases from J, the gap between germline ends came to 16 bases. The CDR3: CSVASARRGYTF. The CDR3 DNA reads TGCAGCGTGGCTTCAGCACGACGAGGCTACACCTTC. The variable domain in full, completed from reference TRBV29-1 and TRBJ1-2, reads SAVISQKPSRDICQRGTSLTIQCQVDSQVTMMFWYRQQPGQSLTLIATANQGSEATYESGFVIDKFPISRPNLTFSTLTVSNMSPEDSSIYLCSVASARRGYTFGSGTRLTVV.